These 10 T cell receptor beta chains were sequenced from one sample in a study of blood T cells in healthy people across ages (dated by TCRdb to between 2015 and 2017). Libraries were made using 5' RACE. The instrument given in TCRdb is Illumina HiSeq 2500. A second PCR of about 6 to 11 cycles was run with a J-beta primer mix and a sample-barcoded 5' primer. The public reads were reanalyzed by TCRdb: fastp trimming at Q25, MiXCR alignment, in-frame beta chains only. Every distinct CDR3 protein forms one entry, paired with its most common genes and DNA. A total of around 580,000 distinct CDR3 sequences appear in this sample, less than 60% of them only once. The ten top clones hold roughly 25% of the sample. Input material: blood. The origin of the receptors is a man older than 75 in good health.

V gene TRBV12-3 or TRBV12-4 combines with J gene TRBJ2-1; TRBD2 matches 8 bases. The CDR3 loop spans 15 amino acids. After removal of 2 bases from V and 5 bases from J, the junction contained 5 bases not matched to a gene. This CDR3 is CASSLRAGANNEQFF. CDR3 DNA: TGTGCCAGCAGTTTAAGAGCGGGAGCCAACAATGAGCAGTTCTTC.

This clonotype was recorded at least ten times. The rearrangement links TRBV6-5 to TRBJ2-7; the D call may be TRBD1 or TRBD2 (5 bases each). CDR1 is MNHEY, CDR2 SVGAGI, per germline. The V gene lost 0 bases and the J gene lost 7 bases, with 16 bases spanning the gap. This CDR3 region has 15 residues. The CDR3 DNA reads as TGTGCCAGCAGTTACTCGTTCTCGGGGCCCCGGGAGCAGTACTTC. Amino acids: CASSYSFSGPREQYF.

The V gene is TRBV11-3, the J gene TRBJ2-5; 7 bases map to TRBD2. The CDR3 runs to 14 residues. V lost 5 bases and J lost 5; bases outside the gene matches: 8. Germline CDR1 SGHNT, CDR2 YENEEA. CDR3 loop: CASSRSGRGETQYF. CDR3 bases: TGTGCCAGCAGCCGATCAGGGCGGGGGGAGACCCAGTACTTC. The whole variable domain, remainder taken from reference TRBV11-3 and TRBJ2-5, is EAGVVQSPRYKIIEKKQPVAFWCNPISGHNTLYWYLQNLGQGPELLIRYENEEAVDDSQLPKDRFSAERLKGVDSTLKIQPAELGDSAVYLCASSRSGRGETQYFGPGTRLLVL.

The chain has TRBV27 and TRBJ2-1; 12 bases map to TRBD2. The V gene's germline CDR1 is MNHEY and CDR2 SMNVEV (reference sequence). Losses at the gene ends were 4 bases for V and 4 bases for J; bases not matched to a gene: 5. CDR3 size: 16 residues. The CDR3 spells CASSSPGLAGYNEQFF. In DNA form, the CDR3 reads TGTGCCAGCAGTTCCCCGGGACTAGCGGGTTACAATGAGCAGTTCTTC.

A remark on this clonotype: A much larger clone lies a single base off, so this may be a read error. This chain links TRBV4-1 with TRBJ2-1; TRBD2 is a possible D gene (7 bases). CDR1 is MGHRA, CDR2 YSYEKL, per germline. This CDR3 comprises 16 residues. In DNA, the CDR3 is TGCGCCAGCAGCACCTGGGCGGGGGCCTCCTACAGTGAGCAGTTCTTC. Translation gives CASSTWAGASYSEQFF.

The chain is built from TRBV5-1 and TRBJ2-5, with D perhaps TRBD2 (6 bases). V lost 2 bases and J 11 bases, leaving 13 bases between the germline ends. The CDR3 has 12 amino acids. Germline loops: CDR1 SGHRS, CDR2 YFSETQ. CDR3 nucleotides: TGCGCCAGCAGCTTTGGAGGGAAGGAGCAGTACTTC. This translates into CASSFGGKEQYF.

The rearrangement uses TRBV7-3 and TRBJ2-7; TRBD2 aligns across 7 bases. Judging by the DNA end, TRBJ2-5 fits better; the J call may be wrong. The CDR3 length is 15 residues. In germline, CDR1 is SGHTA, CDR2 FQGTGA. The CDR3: CASSSSSGNGETQYF. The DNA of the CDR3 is TGTGCCAGCAGCTCCTCAAGCGGGAATGGGGAGACCCAGTACTTC.

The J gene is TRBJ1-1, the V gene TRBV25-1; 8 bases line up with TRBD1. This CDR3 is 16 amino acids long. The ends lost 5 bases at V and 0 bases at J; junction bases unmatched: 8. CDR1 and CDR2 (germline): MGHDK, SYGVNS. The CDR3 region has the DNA TGTGCCAGCAGTAATCAGGGGGCGCCCCTGAACACTGAAGCTTTCTTT. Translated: CASSNQGAPLNTEAFF.

CDR3 nucleotides: TGCAGTGCTAGTTTGCTAGCGGGACATGGAGAGCAGTTCTTC. Its protein product is CSASLLAGHGEQFF. The chain has TRBV20-1 and TRBJ2-1; TRBD2 matches 9 bases. The CDR3 is 14 amino acids. The germline V gene has CDR1 DFQATT and CDR2 SNEGSKA (reference sequence). Losses at the gene ends were 3 bases for V and 10 bases for J; bases not matched to a gene: 10.

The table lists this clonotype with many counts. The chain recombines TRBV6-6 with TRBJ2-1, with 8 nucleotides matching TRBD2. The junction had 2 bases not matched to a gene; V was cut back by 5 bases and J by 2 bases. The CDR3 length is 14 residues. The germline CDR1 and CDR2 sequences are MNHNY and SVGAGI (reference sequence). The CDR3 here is CASSLSGTYNEQFF. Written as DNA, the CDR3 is TGTGCCAGCAGTCTTAGCGGGACCTACAATGAGCAGTTCTTC.